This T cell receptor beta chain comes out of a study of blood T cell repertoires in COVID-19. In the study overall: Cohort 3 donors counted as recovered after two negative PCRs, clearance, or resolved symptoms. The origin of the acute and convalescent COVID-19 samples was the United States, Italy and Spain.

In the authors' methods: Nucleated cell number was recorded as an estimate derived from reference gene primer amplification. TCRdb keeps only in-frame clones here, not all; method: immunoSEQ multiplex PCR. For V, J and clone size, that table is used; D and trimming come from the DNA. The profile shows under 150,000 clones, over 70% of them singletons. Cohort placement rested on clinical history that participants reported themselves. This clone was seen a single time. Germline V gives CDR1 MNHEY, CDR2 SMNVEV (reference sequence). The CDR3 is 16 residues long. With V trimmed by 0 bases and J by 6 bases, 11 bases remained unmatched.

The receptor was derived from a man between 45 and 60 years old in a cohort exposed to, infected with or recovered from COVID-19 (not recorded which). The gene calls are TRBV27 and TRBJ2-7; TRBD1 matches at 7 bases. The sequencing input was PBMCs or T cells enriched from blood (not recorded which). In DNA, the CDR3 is TGTGCCAGCAGTTTATCGGTCGGGACAGCCCCTCGCGAGCAGTACTTC. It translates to CASSLSVGTAPREQYF.